This TCR beta chain appears in the sequencing data of a study of regulatory T cells in long-lasting Graves disease. For TCR beta, libraries came from iRepertoire HTBI primers and Arm-PCR of CDR3 regions. TCRdb used MiXCR to reprocess the multiplex PCR reads, holding one entry per CDR3 protein. The repertoire includes approximately 400,000 distinct CDR3 sequences, roughly 16% of them detected once, and about 20% sits in the top ten. CDR1 and CDR2 (germline): MNHEY, SMNVEV (reference sequence). This CDR3 has 11 amino acids. Between the trimmed V and J ends, which lost 5 bases and 7 bases, there was a span of 9 bases. General observations from the study: Small sample size may have lowered accuracy. Segments TRBV28, TRBJ1-2 and TRBJ2-5 showed preferential usage in persistent disease. Persistent Graves' patients showed less TCR diversity than newly diagnosed ones.

As to this clonotype: Its antigen is undetermined.

Time point specified: newly diagnosed GD, antithyroid drugs for less than 3 months. Preparation of the TCR library used RNA extracted from PBMCs. Peripheral blood, about 9 milliliters of it, was drawn into EDTA tubes. The sequenced sample was peripheral blood mononuclear cells (PBMCs), obtained at new diagnosis, from a patient treated with antithyroid drugs. This TCR came from a female donor with Graves disease. The V gene is TRBV27, the J gene TRBJ2-7; tentative D call: TRBD1 (5 bases). This CDR3 reads CASSQGTEQYF. The CDR3 DNA is TGTGCCAGCAGTCAGGGAACTGAGCAGTACTTC.